The following is a T cell receptor (beta chain) sequence with its context. Its antigen is as yet unknown. The sample belongs to a study of beta chain features in type 1 diabetes. Study observations and caveats: Moderately but significantly shorter TCRB CDR3s were found in Type 1 diabetes patients in all four CD4+ subsets. Overrepresentation of cells with high TCR expression could result from cDNA sequencing.

The CDR3 covers 16 residues. The germline gives CDR1 SGHNT, CDR2 YENEEA. V was pared by 7 bases and J by 0 bases, with 16 bases between. Heparinised blood was drawn once per donor, averaging roughly 110 mL. Markers CD45RO/CCR7/CD25/CD127/CD95/CD27 served to sort CD4+ naive, central memory, regulatory and stem cell-like memory cells. The investigators reverse transcribed all of the isolated RNA, so they sequenced expressed TCRB transcripts. Only in-frame clones appear in the TCRdb table, and some are missing; sequencing was by immunoSEQ multiplex PCR. Here the sample spans 300,000 to 350,000 clones, around 15% being singletons.

Input material: central memory CD4+ T cells from blood. The TCR originated in a man under 40 in good health. This chain links TRBV11-3 with TRBJ2-4; a possible D gene is TRBD1 (6 bases). For the CDR3, the DNA is TGTGCCAGCATGAGAGGGGGAAACCAAGCCAAAAACATTCAGTACTTC. Amino acid sequence: CASMRGGNQAKNIQYF.